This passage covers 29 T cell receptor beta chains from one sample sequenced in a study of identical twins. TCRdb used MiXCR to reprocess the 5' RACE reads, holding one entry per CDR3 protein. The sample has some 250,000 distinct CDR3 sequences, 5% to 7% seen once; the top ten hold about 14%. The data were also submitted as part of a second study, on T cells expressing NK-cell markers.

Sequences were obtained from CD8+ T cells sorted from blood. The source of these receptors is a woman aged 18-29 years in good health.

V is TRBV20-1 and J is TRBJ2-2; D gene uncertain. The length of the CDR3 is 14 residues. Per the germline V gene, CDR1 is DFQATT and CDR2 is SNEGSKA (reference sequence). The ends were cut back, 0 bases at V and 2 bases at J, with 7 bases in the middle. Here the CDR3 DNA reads TGCAGTGCTAGAGATTACGGAAACACCGGGGAGCTGTTTTTT. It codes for CSARDYGNTGELFF.

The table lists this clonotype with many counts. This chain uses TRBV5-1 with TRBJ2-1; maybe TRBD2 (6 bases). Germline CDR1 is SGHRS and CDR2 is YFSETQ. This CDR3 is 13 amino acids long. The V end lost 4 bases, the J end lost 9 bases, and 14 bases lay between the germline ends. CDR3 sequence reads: CASSAGPPREQFF. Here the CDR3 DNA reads TGCGCCAGCAGCGCGGGACCCCCCCGTGAGCAGTTCTTC.

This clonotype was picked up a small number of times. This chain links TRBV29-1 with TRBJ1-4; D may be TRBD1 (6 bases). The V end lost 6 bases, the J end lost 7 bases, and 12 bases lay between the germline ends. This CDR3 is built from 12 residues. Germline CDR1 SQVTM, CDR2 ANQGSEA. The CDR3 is CSVGEGGEKLFF. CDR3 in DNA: TGCAGCGTGGGCGAGGGGGGTGAAAAACTGTTTTTT.

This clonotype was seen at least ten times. The CDR3 loop reads CASEGGGRYNEQFF. The DNA of the CDR3 is TGCGCCAGCGAAGGCGGGGGGCGGTACAATGAGCAGTTCTTC. The rearrangement links TRBV5-1 to TRBJ2-1; 8 bases agree with TRBD2. Looked up from germline, CDR1 is SGHRS and CDR2 is YFSETQ. CDR3 length: 14 residues. The junction had 7 bases not matched to a gene; V was cut back by 7 bases and J by 4 bases.

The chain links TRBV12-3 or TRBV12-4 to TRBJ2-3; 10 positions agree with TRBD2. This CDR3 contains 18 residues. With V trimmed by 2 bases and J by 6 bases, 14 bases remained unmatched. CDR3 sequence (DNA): TGTGCCAGCAGTTTACGCTATAGAGCGGGAGGGAACGAGGATACGCAGTATTTT. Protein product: CASSLRYRAGGNEDTQYF.

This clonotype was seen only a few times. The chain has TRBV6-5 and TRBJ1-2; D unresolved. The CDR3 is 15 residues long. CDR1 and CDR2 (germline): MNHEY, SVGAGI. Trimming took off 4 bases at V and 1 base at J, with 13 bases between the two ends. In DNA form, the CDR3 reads TGTGCCAGCAGTTTGGGCCCCGAAATTAACTATGGCTACACCTTC. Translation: CASSLGPEINYGYTF.

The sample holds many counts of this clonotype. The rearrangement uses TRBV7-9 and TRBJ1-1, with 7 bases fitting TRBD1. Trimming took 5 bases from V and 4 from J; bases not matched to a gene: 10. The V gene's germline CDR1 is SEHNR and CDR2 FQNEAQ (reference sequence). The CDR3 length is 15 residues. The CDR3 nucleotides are TGTGCCAGCAGCCCAATCGGACAGGCCGGCACTGAAGCTTTCTTT. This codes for CASSPIGQAGTEAFF.

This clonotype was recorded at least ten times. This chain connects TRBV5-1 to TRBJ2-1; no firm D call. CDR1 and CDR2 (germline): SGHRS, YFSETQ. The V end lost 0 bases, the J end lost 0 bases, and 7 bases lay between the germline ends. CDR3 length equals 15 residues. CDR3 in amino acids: CASSLELPSYNEQFF. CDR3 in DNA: TGCGCCAGCAGCTTGGAACTTCCCTCCTACAATGAGCAGTTCTTC.

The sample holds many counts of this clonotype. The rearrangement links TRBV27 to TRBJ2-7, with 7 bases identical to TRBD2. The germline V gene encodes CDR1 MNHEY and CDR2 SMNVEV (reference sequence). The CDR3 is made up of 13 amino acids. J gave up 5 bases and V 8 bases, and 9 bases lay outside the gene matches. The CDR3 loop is CASSWGSGNEQYF. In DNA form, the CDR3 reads TGTGCCAGCTCCTGGGGGAGCGGGAACGAGCAGTACTTC.

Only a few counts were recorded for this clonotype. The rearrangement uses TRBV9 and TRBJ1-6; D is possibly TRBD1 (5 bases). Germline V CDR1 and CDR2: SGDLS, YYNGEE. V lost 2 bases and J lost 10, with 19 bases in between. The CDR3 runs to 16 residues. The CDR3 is CASSVLPGYAGSPLHF. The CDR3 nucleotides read TGTGCCAGCAGCGTTCTTCCAGGGTATGCTGGGTCACCCCTCCACTTT. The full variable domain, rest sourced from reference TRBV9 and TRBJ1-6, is DSGVTQTPKHLITATGQRVTLRCSPRSGDLSVYWYQQSLDQGLQFLIQYYNGEERAKGNILERFSAQQFPDLHSELNLSSLELGDSALYFCASSVLPGYAGSPLHFGNGTRLTVT.

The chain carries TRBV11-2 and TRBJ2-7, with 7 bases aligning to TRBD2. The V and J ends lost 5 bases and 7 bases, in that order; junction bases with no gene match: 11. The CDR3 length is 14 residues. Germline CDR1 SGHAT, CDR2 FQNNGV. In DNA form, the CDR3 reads TGTGCCAGCAGCACACTAGCGTTCCGTTGGGAGCAGTACTTC. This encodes CASSTLAFRWEQYF.

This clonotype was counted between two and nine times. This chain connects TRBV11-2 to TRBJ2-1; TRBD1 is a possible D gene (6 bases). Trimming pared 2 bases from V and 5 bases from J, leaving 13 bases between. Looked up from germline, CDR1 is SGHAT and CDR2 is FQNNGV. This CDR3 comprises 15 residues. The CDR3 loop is CASSLIISGDNEQFF. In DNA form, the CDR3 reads TGTGCCAGCAGCTTAATTATTTCAGGGGACAATGAGCAGTTCTTC.

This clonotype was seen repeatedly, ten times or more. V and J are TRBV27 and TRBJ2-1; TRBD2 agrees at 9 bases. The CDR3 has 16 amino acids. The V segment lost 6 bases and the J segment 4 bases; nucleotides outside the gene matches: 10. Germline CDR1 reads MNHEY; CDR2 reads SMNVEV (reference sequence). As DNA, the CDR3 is TGTGCCAGCAGCTTCATAGCGGGAGCGCTTTACAATGAGCAGTTCTTC. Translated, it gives CASSFIAGALYNEQFF.

The CDR3 DNA sequence: TGTGCCAGCAGCTCCTCAACAGGGACCTACGAGCAGTACTTC. Its translation is CASSSSTGTYEQYF. The rearrangement links TRBV7-9 to TRBJ2-7; a weak D match, TRBD1 (6 bases). CDR3 length equals 14 residues. Trimming removed 4 bases from V and 2 bases from J, with 12 bases in between. In germline, CDR1 is SEHNR, CDR2 FQNEAQ (reference sequence).

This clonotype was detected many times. The CDR3 is CSAGTTGGMAYEQYF. DNA for the CDR3: TGCAGTGCCGGGACAACAGGGGGCATGGCCTACGAGCAGTACTTC. The rearrangement joins TRBV20-1 to TRBJ2-7; the match to TRBD1 covers 9 bases. This CDR3 comprises 15 residues. Per the germline V gene, CDR1 is DFQATT and CDR2 is SNEGSKA (reference sequence). Unmatched junction bases numbered 11, after V lost 6 bases and J lost 2 bases.

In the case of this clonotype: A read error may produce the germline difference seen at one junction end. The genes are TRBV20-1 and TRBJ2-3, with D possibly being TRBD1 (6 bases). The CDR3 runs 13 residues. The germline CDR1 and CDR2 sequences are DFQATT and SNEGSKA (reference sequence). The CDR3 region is CSAGDRSTDTQYF. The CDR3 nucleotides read TGCAGTGCTGGAGACAGGAGCACAGATACGCAGTATTTT.

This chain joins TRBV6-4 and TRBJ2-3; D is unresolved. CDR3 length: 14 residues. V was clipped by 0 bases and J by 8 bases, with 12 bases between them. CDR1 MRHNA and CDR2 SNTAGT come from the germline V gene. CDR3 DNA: TGTGCCAGCAGTGACTCGGGTGGGTTTGGTACGCAGTATTTT. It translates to CASSDSGGFGTQYF.

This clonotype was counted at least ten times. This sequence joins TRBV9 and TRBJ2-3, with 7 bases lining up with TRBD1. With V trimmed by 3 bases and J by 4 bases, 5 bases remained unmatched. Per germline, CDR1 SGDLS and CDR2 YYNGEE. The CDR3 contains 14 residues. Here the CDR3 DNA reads TGTGCCAGCAGCGAACAGGGGAACGCAGATACGCAGTATTTT. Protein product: CASSEQGNADTQYF.

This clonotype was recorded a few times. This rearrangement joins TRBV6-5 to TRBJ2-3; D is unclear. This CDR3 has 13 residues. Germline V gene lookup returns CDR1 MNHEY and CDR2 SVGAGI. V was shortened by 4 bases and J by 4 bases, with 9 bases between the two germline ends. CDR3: CASSSWAPDTQYF. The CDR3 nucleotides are TGTGCCAGCAGTTCCTGGGCGCCAGATACGCAGTATTTT.

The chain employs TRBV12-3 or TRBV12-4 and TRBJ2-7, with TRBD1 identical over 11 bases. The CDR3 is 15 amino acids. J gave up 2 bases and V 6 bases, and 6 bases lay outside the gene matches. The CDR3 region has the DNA TGTGCCAGCAGCCACGGACAGGGGGCCGCCTACGAGCAGTACTTC. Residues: CASSHGQGAAYEQYF.

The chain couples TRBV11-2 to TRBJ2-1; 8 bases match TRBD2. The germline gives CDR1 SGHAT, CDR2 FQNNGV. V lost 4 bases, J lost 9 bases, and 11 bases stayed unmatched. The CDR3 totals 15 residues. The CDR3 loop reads CASSSLSGGLVEQFF. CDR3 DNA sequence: TGTGCCAGCAGCTCCCTGTCGGGGGGGCTTGTTGAGCAGTTCTTC.

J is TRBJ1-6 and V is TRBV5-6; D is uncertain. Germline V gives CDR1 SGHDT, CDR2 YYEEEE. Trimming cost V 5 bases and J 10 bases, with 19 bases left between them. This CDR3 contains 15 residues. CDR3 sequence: CASSSTGPGGSPLHF. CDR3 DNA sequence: TGTGCCAGCAGTTCGACCGGGCCCGGCGGCTCACCCCTCCACTTT.

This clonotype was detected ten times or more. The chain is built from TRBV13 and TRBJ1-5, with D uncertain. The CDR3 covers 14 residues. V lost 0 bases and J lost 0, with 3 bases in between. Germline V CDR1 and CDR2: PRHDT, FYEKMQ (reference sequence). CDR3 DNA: TGTGCCAGCAGCTTAGGCAGTAGCAATCAGCCCCAGCATTTT. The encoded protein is CASSLGSSNQPQHF.

CDR3 in amino acids: CASSEGNSATYEQYF. In DNA form, the CDR3 reads TGTGCCAGCAGCGAAGGAAATTCCGCCACCTACGAGCAGTACTTC. V gene TRBV9 combines with J gene TRBJ2-7; no firm D call. The ends were cut back, 3 bases at V and 2 bases at J, with 15 bases in the middle. This CDR3 comprises 15 residues. Germline-derived CDR1 and CDR2 are SGDLS and YYNGEE. The variable domain in full, with the rest retrieved from reference TRBV9 and TRBJ2-7, is DSGVTQTPKHLITATGQRVTLRCSPRSGDLSVYWYQQSLDQGLQFLIQYYNGEERAKGNILERFSAQQFPDLHSELNLSSLELGDSALYFCASSEGNSATYEQYFGPGTRLTVT.

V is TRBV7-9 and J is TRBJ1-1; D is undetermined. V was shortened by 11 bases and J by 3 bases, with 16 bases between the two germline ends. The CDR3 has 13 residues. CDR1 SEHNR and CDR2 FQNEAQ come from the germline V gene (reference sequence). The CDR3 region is CAGWEKGDTEAFF. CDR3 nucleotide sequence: TGTGCCGGATGGGAAAAGGGAGACACTGAAGCTTTCTTT.

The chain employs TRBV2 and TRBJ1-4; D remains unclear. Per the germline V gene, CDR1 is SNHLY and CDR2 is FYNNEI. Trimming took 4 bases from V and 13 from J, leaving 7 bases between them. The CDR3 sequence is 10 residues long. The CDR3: CASSVVGLFF. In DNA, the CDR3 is TGTGCCAGCAGTGTCGTCGGACTGTTTTTT.

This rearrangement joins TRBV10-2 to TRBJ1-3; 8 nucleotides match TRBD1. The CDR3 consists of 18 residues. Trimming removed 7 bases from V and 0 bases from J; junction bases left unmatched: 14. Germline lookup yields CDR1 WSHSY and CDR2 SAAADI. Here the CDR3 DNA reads TGCGCCAGCACCAGATTCCGGACAGGGACAAGCTCTGGAAACACCATATATTTT. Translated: CASTRFRTGTSSGNTIYF.

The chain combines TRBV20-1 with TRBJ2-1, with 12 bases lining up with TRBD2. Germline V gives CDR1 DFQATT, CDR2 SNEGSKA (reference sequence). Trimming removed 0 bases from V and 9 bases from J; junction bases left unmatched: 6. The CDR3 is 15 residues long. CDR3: CSARDQTSGSAEQFF. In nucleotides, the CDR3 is TGCAGTGCTAGAGATCAGACTAGCGGGAGTGCTGAGCAGTTCTTC.

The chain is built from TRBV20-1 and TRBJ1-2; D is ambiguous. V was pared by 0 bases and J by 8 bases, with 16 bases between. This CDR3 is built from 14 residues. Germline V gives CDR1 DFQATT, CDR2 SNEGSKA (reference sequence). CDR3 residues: CSARDVTELEGYTF. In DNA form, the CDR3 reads TGCAGTGCTAGAGATGTTACAGAACTGGAGGGCTACACCTTC.